This T cell receptor (beta chain) was sequenced in a study of cytomegalovirus exposure and HLA in healthy donors. PCR amplification relied on 60 Vbeta primers (plus 13 Jbeta primers). Produced via immunoSEQ multiplex PCR; TCRdb's table is partial and in-frame only. The sample lists some 74,000 clones; around 81% were seen once. Comments on this clone: Its antigen is not identified.

Study-wide results and caveats: What a later analysis reportedly showed was that an Asian-associated ancestry cluster had fewer N-insertions than the approximately 720-donor mean. The study assumed roughly uniform donor sequencing depth for presence/absence analyses.

In nominal health when sampled, donors likely had unrecorded immune exposures nonetheless. The receptor was derived from a male donor in good health and CMV-seronegative. The sample was PBMCs.

The CDR3 loop reads CASRGRASGNTIYF. The CDR3 region has the DNA TGTGCCAGCAGGGGGAGGGCCTCTGGAAACACCATATATTTT. The chain has TRBV6-1 and TRBJ1-3; no firm D call. Trimming took 6 bases from V and 0 from J, leaving 9 bases between them. Germline V gene lookup returns CDR1 MNHNS and CDR2 SASEGT. There are 14 residues in the CDR3.